The present TCR beta chain was sequenced within a study of blood T cell repertoires in COVID-19. Produced via immunoSEQ multiplex PCR; TCRdb's table is partial and in-frame only. This sample carries about 71,000 clones, 90% of them seen once, and the ten largest clones take under 6.5%. CDR3 length equals 17 residues. Germline loops: CDR1 SGHAT, CDR2 FQNNGV. The ends lost 4 bases at V and 0 bases at J; junction bases unmatched: 8. This rearrangement joins TRBV11-2 to TRBJ1-1, with 10 bases identical to TRBD1. The sequenced sample was peripheral blood. This receptor was taken from a young woman with acute or convalescent COVID-19. CDR3 coding DNA: TGTGCCAGCAGCTACCGGGACAGGGGCTTCATGAACACTGAAGCTTTCTTT. Translated, it gives CASSYRDRGFMNTEAFF.